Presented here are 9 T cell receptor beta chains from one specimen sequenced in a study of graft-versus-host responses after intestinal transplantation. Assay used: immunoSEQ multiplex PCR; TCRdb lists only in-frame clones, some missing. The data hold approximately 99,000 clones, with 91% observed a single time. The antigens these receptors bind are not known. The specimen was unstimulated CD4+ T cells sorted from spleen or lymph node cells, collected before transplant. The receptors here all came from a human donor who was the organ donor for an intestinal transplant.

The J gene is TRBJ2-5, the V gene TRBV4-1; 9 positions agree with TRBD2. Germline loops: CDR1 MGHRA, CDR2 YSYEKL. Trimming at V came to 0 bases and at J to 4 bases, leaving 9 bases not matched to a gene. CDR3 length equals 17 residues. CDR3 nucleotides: TGCGCCAGCAGCCAAGAACCCCGGCGGGGGGGCCCAGAGACCCAGTACTTC. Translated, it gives CASSQEPRRGGPETQYF.

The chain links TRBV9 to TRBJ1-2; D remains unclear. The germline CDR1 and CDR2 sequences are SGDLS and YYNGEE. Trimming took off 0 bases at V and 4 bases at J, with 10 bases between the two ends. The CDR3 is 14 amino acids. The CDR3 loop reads CASSVGAESYGYTF. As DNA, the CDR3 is TGTGCCAGCAGCGTAGGGGCAGAGAGCTATGGCTACACCTTC.

DNA of the CDR3: TGCGCCAGCCGCCAGACAGATGATAATTCACCCCTCCACTTT. It is translated as CASRQTDDNSPLHF. V usage is TRBV10-2 and J usage is TRBJ1-6; weak D call: TRBD1 (5 bases). There are 14 residues in the CDR3. V was pared by 8 bases and J by 5 bases, with 13 bases between. Germline V gene data show CDR1 as WSHSY and CDR2 as SAAADI.

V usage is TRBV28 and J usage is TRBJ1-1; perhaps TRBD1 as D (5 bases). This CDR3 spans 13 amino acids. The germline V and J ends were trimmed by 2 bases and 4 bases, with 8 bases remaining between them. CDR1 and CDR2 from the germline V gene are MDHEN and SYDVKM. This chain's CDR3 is CASSLVGRTEAFF. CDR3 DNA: TGTGCCAGCAGTTTAGTGGGGCGCACTGAAGCTTTCTTT. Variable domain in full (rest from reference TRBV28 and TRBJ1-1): DVKVTQSSRYLVKRTGEKVFLECVQDMDHENMFWYRQDPGLGLRLIYFSYDVKMKEKGDIPEGYSVSREKKERFSLILESASTNQTSMYLCASSLVGRTEAFFGQGTRLTVV.

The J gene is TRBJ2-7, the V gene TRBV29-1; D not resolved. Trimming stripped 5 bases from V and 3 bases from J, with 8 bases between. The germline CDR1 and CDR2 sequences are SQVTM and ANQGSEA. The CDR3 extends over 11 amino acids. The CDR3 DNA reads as TGCAGCGTTCTGTCCGGCTACGAGCAGTACTTC. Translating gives CSVLSGYEQYF.

The CDR3 coding sequence is TGTGCCAGCAGTTATGCAGGGGGCGCGGGATACAATGAGCAGTTCTTC. Translation gives CASSYAGGAGYNEQFF. The chain joins TRBV6-5 to TRBJ2-1; 8 bases align to TRBD1. The V gene's germline CDR1 is MNHEY and CDR2 SVGAGI. V dropped 3 bases and J dropped 4; count of bases not matched to a gene: 8. The CDR3 runs 16 residues.

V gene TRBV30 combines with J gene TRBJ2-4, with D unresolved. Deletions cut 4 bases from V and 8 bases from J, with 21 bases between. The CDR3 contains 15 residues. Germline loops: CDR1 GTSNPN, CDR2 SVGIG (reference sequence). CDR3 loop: CAWTYAGTIKDIQYF. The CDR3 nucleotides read TGTGCCTGGACTTACGCAGGAACCATTAAAGACATTCAGTACTTC.

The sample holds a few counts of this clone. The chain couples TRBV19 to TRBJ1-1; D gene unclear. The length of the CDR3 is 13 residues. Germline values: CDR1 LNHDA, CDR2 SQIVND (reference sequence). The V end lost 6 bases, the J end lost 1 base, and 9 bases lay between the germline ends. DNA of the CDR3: TGTGCCAGTAGGGGAGGGCAGAACACTGAAGCTTTCTTT. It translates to CASRGGQNTEAFF.

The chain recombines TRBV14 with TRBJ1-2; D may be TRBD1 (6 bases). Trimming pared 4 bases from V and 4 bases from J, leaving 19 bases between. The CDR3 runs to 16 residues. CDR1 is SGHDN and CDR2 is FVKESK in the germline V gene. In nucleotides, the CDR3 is TGTGCCAGCAGCCCTCGGTTAGGGGGTTTGGGCTATGGCTACACCTTC. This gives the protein CASSPRLGGLGYGYTF. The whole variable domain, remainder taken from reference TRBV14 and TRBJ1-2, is EAGVTQFPSHSVIEKGQTVTLRCDPISGHDNLYWYRRVMGKEIKFLLHFVKESKQDESGMPNNRFLAERTGGTYSTLKVQPAELEDSGVYFCASSPRLGGLGYGYTFGSGTRLTVV.